The present TCR beta chain was sequenced within a study of blood T cells in healthy people across ages. Study-wide points: The unknown donor CMV status may have confounded expanded clonotype changes. It was the long-lived donors that had more naive CD4+ cells and higher diversity than aged donors.

Through a sample-barcoded 5' primer and a J-beta primer mix, a second PCR was run for about 7 to 12 cycles. Via MiXCR, TCRdb re-called the 5' RACE reads, giving one row per CDR3 protein. The sample shows just over 1 million distinct CDR3 sequences, over 35% of them seen only once. This CDR3 spans 15 amino acids. V shed 4 bases, J shed 7 bases, and the junction held 4 bases outside the gene matches. Germline V gives CDR1 MNHNS, CDR2 SASEGT. This clonotype showed up just a few times. The antigen remains unidentified. The chain uses TRBV6-1 and TRBJ1-6; 10 nucleotides line up with TRBD1. The clonotype comes from an older woman in good health. The sequencing sample was made of blood. Here the CDR3 DNA reads TGTGCCAGCAGTGGAGGGACAGGGGTAAATTCACCCCTCCACTTT. Translating it yields CASSGGTGVNSPLHF.